This T cell receptor (beta chain) was sequenced during a study of OX40 agonist ivuxolimab in advanced cancers. Germline values: CDR1 MGHRA, CDR2 YSYEKL. Trimming removed 0 bases from V and 2 bases from J, with 17 bases in between. The CDR3 length is 19 residues. Assay: immunoSEQ multiplex PCR; the TCRdb copy retains only in-frame clones and omits some. This sample has about 30,000 clones, with roughly 76% found just once. The chain carries TRBV4-1 and TRBJ2-6, with D possibly TRBD1 on 6 matching bases. This specimen was CD4+ or CD8+ T cells sorted from blood, taken in a trial of the OX40 agonist ivuxolimab. This sequence originates from an adult with an advanced solid tumor such as melanoma, head and neck, liver or kidney cancer. CDR3 nucleotides: TGCGCCAGCAGCCAAGATCTGGACGGGCAGGGGCCTGGGGCCAACGTCCTGACTTTC. Translated: CASSQDLDGQGPGANVLTF.